The sample holds one count of the clone carrying this T cell receptor beta chain. The antigen is unknown. It was the 120-subject validation cohort, separate from the approximately 700-subject first cohort, to which the donors belonged. The CDR3 sequence is 15 residues long. V was cut by 10 bases and J by 1 base, with 17 bases left in between. Germline CDR1 is SGHTA and CDR2 is FQGNSA. The data were obtained in a study of cytomegalovirus exposure and HLA in healthy donors. The study, taken as a whole, reports: Subsequent analysis revealed that first-cohort TCR clusters tended to co-occur in the 120 validation repertoires. Some public TCRs appeared in many individuals, while most sequences were rare. Among TCR beta chains, those listed as cytomegalovirus-associated numbered around 180.

Here immunoSEQ multiplex PCR was the method, and the copy in TCRdb shows in-frame clones only, minus some. The table lists hundreds of thousands of clones, approximately 87% of them singletons. Sequenced: PBMCs. This clonotype was sampled from a woman younger than 30 in good health and CMV-seronegative. This chain uses TRBV7-2 with TRBJ2-1; no clear D. CDR3 sequence: CATHEANGSYNEQFF. CDR3 coding DNA: TGTGCCACCCACGAGGCCAACGGGTCCTACAATGAGCAGTTCTTC.